Listed below are T cell receptor beta chains from one sample, sequenced in a study of blood T cell repertoires in COVID-19. The method was immunoSEQ multiplex PCR; TCRdb's version includes in-frame clones alone and lacks a portion of them. The sample lists 110,000 to 150,000 clones, approximately 87% occurring once. The sample was PBMCs or T cells enriched from blood (not recorded which). The source of these receptors is a man between 60 and 75 years old who had recovered from COVID-19. CDR3s include the opening cysteine and the closing phenylalanine or tryptophan. The D gene is left open where the match is weak. Part of the rows lack a size; the others show once, few, many or a class for expanded clones.

D gene: TRBD2
clone size: -
V gene: TRBV6-6
J gene: TRBJ2-7
CDR3 protein: CASSLRLAGDEQYF
CDR3 DNA: TGTGCCAGCAGCCTTCGACTAGCGGGAGACGAGCAGTACTTC

D gene: TRBD1
clone size: -
V gene: TRBV4-2
J gene: TRBJ1-5
CDR3 protein: CASSQSLETGVYGNQPQHF
CDR3 DNA: TGTGCCAGCAGCCAAAGCTTAGAGACAGGGGTGTACGGCAATCAGCCCCAGCATTTT

D gene: -
clone size: few
V gene: TRBV6-1
J gene: TRBJ1-2
CDR3 protein: CASSEREQGRYTF
CDR3 DNA: TGTGCCAGCAGTGAAAGGGAACAGGGCCGCTACACCTTC

D gene: -
clone size: -
V gene: TRBV24-1
J gene: TRBJ2-5
CDR3 protein: CATSKPSAHQETQYF
CDR3 DNA: TGTGCCACCAGTAAGCCTAGCGCCCACCAAGAGACCCAGTACTTC

D gene: TRBD1
clone size: -
V gene: TRBV6-5
J gene: TRBJ1-2
CDR3 protein: CAARRTGVYGYTF
CDR3 DNA: TGTGCCGCCCGCAGGACAGGGGTCTATGGCTACACCTTC

D gene: -
clone size: -
V gene: TRBV5-1
J gene: TRBJ1-4
CDR3 protein: CASSLRSRTATNEKLFF
CDR3 DNA: TGCGCCAGCAGCTTGCGAAGCAGGACTGCAACTAATGAAAAACTGTTTTTT

D gene: -
clone size: -
V gene: TRBV7-9
J gene: TRBJ2-7
CDR3 protein: CASSLARGSAHEQYF
CDR3 DNA: TGTGCCAGCAGCTTAGCGCGGGGATCTGCCCACGAGCAGTACTTC

D gene: TRBD1
clone size: -
V gene: TRBV19
J gene: TRBJ1-5
CDR3 protein: CASTSPGQGVIGPQHF
CDR3 DNA: TGTGCCAGTACCTCACCGGGACAGGGAGTTATTGGGCCCCAGCATTTT

D gene: -
clone size: -
V gene: TRBV7-9
J gene: TRBJ2-7
CDR3 protein: CASTQLIYEQYF
CDR3 DNA: TGTGCCAGCACACAGCTAATCTACGAGCAGTACTTC

D gene: TRBD1
clone size: once
V gene: TRBV5-1
J gene: TRBJ1-5
CDR3 protein: CASSSGQGPHQPQHF
CDR3 DNA: TGCGCCAGCAGCTCGGGACAGGGGCCCCATCAGCCCCAGCATTTT

D gene: TRBD1
clone size: few
V gene: TRBV4-2
J gene: TRBJ1-6
CDR3 protein: CASSPTGDGSPLHF
CDR3 DNA: TGTGCCAGCAGCCCGACAGGGGATGGGTCACCCCTCCACTTT

D gene: -
clone size: -
V gene: TRBV10-3
J gene: TRBJ2-7
CDR3 protein: CAISVAGSLYEQYF
CDR3 DNA: TGTGCCATCAGTGTCGCCGGTTCCCTCTACGAGCAGTACTTC

D gene: -
clone size: -
V gene: TRBV11-2
J gene: TRBJ1-2
CDR3 protein: CASSLETAWNYTF
CDR3 DNA: TGTGCCAGCAGCTTAGAGACAGCCTGGAACTACACCTTC

D gene: -
clone size: -
V gene: TRBV29-1
J gene: TRBJ1-3
CDR3 protein: CSVGISGESSGNTIYF
CDR3 DNA: TGCAGCGTTGGGATTTCTGGGGAGAGCTCTGGAAACACCATATATTTT

D gene: -
clone size: -
V gene: TRBV19
J gene: TRBJ2-2
CDR3 protein: CASSIAVAGELFF
CDR3 DNA: TGTGCCAGTAGTATTGCAGTGGCCGGGGAGCTGTTTTTT

D gene: -
clone size: -
V gene: TRBV19
J gene: TRBJ2-3
CDR3 protein: CASSTTYYRQALSTDTQYF
CDR3 DNA: TGTGCCAGTAGTACCACATACTATAGACAGGCCCTGAGCACAGATACGCAGTATTTT

D gene: TRBD2
clone size: -
V gene: TRBV28
J gene: TRBJ2-7
CDR3 protein: CASSLQRGVAYEQYF
CDR3 DNA: TGTGCCAGCAGCCTTCAGCGGGGGGTGGCCTACGAGCAGTACTTC